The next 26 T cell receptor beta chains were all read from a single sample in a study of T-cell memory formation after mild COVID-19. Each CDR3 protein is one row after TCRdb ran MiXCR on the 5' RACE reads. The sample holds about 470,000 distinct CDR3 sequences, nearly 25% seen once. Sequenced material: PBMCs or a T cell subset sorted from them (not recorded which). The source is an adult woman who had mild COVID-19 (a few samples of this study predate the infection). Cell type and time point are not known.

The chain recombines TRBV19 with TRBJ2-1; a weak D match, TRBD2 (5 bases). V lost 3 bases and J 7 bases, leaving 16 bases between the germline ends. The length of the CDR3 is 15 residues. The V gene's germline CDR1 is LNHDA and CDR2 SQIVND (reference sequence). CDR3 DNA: TGTGCCAGTAGTATCGTTTTGGGGTCGGGGAATGAGCAGTTCTTC. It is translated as CASSIVLGSGNEQFF.

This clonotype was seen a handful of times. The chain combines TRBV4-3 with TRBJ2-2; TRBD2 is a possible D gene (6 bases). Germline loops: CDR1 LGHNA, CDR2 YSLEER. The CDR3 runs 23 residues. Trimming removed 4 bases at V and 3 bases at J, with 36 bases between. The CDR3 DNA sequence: TGCGCCAGCAGCCCGCTTAATGCTGCCGGGACTCTCAAACCTAGGCGGGACACCGGGGAGCTGTTTTTT. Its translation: CASSPLNAAGTLKPRRDTGELFF.

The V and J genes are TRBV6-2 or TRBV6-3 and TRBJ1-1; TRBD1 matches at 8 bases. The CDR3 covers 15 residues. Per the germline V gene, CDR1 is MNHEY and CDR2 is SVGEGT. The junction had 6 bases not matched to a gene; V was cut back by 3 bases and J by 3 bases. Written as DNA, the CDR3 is TGTGCCAGCAGTTATCCAGGACAGGGCCACACTGAAGCTTTCTTT. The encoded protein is CASSYPGQGHTEAFF.

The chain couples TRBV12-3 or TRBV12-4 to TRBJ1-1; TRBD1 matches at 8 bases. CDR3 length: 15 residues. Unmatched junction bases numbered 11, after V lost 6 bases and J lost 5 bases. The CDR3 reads CASRTRTGGKTEAFF. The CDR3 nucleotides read TGTGCCAGCAGGACTAGAACAGGGGGTAAAACTGAAGCTTTCTTT.

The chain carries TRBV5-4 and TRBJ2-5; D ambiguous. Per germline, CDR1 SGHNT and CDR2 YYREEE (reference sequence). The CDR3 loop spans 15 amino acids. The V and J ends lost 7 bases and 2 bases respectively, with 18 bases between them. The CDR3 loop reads CASPKSVPGQETQYF. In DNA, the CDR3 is TGTGCCAGCCCGAAAAGTGTACCTGGTCAAGAGACCCAGTACTTC.

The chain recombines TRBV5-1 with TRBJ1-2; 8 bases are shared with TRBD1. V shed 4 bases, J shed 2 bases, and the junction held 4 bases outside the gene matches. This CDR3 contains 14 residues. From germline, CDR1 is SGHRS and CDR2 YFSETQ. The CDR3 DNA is TGCGCCAGCAGCACCGGGACAGGCAACTATGGCTACACCTTC. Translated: CASSTGTGNYGYTF. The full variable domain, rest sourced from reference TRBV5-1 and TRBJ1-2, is KAGVTQTPRYLIKTRGQQVTLSCSPISGHRSVSWYQQTPGQGLQFLFEYFSETQRNKGNFPGRFSGRQFSNSRSEMNVSTLELGDSALYLCASSTGTGNYGYTFGSGTRLTVV.

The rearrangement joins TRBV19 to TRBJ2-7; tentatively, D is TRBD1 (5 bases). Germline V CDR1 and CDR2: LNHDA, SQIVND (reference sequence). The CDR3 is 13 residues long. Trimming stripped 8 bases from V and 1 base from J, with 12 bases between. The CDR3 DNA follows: TGTGCCAGTGGTCCCAGGGTATCCTACGAGCAGTACTTC. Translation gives CASGPRVSYEQYF. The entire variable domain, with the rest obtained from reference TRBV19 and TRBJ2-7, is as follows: DGGITQSPKYLFRKEGQNVTLSCEQNLNHDAMYWYRQDPGQGLRLIYYSQIVNDFQKGDIAEGYSVSREKKESFPLTVTSAQKNPTAFYLCASGPRVSYEQYFGPGTRLTVT.

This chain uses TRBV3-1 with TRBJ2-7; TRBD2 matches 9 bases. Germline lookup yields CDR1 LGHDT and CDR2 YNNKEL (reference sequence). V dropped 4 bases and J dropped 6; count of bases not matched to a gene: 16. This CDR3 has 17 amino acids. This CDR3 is CASSPLLEIAGAPEQYF. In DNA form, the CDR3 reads TGTGCCAGCAGCCCCCTGCTTGAGATAGCGGGAGCTCCCGAGCAGTACTTC.

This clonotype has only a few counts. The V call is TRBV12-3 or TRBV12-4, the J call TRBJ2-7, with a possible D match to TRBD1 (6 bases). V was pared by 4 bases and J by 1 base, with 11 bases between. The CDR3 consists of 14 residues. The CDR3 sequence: CASSSGGKSYEQYF. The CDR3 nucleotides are TGTGCCAGCAGTTCTGGGGGCAAGTCCTACGAGCAGTACTTC.

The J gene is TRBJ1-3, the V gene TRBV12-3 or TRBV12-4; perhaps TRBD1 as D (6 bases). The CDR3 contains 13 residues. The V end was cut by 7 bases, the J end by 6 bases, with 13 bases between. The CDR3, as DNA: TGTGCCAGCACCCCAGGGGCAGAAAACACCATATATTTT. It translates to CASTPGAENTIYF.

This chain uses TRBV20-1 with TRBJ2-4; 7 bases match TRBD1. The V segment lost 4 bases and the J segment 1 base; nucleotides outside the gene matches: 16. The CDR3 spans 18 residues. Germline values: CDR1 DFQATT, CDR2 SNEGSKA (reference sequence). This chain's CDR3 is CSATTPIRQGKAKNIQYF. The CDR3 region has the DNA TGCAGTGCTACCACCCCGATTCGACAGGGAAAGGCCAAAAACATTCAGTACTTC.

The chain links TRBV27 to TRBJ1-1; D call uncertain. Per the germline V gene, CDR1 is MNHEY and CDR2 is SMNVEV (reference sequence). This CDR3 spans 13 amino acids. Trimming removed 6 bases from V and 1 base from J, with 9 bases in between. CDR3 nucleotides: TGTGCCAGCAGGGACCCACGGAACACTGAAGCTTTCTTT. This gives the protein CASRDPRNTEAFF.

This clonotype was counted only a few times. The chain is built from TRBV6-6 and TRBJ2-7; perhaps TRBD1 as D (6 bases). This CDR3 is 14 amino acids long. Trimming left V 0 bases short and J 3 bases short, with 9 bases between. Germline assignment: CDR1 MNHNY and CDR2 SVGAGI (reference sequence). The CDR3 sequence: CASSYSGQFYEQYF. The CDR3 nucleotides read TGTGCCAGCAGTTACTCCGGACAGTTCTACGAGCAGTACTTC.

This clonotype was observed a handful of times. CDR3 nucleotide sequence: TGTGCCAGTAGTATAGAAGAATCCTACGAGCAGTACTTC. Protein: CASSIEESYEQYF. J is TRBJ2-7 and V is TRBV19; D gene unclear. The V and J ends lost 0 bases and 1 base respectively, with 4 bases between them. The CDR3 extends over 13 amino acids. Germline assignment: CDR1 LNHDA and CDR2 SQIVND (reference sequence).

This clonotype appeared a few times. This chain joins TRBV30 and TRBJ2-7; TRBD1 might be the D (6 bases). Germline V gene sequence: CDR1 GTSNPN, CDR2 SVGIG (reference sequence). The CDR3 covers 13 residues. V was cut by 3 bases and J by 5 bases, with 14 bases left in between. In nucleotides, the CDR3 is TGTGCCTGGAGGTTATCAGGGGCCCACGAGCAGTACTTC. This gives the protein CAWRLSGAHEQYF.

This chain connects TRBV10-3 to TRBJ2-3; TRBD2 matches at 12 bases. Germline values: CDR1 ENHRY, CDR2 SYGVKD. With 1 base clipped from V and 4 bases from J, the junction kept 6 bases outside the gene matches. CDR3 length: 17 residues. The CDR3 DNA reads TGTGCCATCAGTGAGTTAACTAGCGGGGGGACGTCAGATACGCAGTATTTT. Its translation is CAISELTSGGTSDTQYF.

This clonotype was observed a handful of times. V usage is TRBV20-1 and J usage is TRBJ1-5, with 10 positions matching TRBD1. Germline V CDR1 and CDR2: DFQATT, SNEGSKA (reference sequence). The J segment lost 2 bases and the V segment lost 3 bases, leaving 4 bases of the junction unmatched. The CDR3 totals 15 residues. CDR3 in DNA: TGCAGTGCTAGCAAGGGACAGGGGCGCAATCAGCCCCAGCATTTT. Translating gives CSASKGQGRNQPQHF.

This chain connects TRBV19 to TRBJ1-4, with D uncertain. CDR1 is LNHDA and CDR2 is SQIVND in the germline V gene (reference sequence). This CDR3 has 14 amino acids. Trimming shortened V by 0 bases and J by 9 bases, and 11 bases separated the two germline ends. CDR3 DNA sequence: TGTGCCAGTAGTATAGATAGAGTGGATAAAAAACTGTTTTTT. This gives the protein CASSIDRVDKKLFF.

The CDR3 coding sequence is TGTGCCAGCAGTTCACCCCCCGACCGACTAGCGGGTAAAGAGACCCAGTACTTC. Amino acid sequence: CASSSPPDRLAGKETQYF. The V gene is TRBV27, the J gene TRBJ2-5; TRBD2 aligns across 10 bases. CDR1 and CDR2 (germline): MNHEY, SMNVEV (reference sequence). Trimming took 4 bases from V and 3 from J; bases not matched to a gene: 14. The CDR3 sequence is 18 residues long.

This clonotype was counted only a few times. CDR3 sequence (DNA): TGTGCCAGCACCCCCAGTCTCCACACAGATACGCAGTATTTT. Its protein is CASTPSLHTDTQYF. The chain uses TRBV7-2 and TRBJ2-3; D remains unclear. Germline CDR1 and CDR2: SGHTA and FQGNSA. V was shortened by 7 bases and J by 2 bases, with 13 bases between the two germline ends. The CDR3 runs 14 residues.

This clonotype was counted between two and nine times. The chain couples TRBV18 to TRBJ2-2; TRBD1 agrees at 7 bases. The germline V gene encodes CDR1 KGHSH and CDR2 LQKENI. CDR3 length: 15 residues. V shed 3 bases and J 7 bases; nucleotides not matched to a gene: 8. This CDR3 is CASSPRQGDGGELFF. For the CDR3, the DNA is TGTGCCAGCTCACCTCGACAGGGAGACGGCGGGGAGCTGTTTTTT.

The CDR3 DNA reads as TGCGCCAGCAGCCACCCCGCTCAGGGCGCCTACGCGCCCCAGCATTTT. Amino acid sequence: CASSHPAQGAYAPQHF. The genes are TRBV4-1 and TRBJ1-5, with D maybe TRBD1 (5 bases). Germline CDR1 MGHRA, CDR2 YSYEKL. The CDR3 has 16 residues. V lost 3 bases and J lost 9, with 21 bases in between.

The CDR3 nucleotides are TGTGCCAGCTGCGGCGGCGCCGGACAGCCCCAGCATTTT. Translating it yields CASCGGAGQPQHF. The rearrangement links TRBV6-5 to TRBJ1-5; D is uncertain. The germline gives CDR1 MNHEY, CDR2 SVGAGI. V lost 8 bases to trimming and J lost 7 bases, with 15 bases between them. CDR3 length: 13 amino acids.

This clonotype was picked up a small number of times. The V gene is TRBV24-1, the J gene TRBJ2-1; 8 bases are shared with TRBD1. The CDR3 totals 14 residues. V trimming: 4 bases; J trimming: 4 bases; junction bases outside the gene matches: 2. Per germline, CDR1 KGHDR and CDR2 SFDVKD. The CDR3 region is CATSERQGYNEQFF. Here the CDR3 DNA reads TGTGCCACCAGTGAACGACAGGGGTACAATGAGCAGTTCTTC.

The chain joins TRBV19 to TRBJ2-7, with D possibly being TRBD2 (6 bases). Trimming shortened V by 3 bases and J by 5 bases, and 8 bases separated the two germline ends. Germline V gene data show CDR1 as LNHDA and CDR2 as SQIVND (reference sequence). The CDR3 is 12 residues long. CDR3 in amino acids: CASSMGGHEQYF. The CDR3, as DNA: TGTGCCAGTAGTATGGGGGGACACGAGCAGTACTTC.

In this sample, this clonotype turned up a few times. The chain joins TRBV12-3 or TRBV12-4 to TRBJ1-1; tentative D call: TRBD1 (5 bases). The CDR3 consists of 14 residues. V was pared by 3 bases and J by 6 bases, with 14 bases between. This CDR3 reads CASSFGVPGAEAFF. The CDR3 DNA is TGTGCCAGCAGTTTCGGGGTACCGGGGGCTGAAGCTTTCTTT.